This T cell receptor beta chain is from a study of T cell responses to AZD1222 COVID-19 vaccine. Study-wide results and limits: Spike-wide vaccine-associated CD4 TCRs dominated at 160-218 and 743-854.

Turning to this clone: The antigen is undetermined.

Libraries were prepared by immunoSEQ multiplex PCR; TCRdb keeps only in-frame clonotypes and omits some of them. Counted here are tens of thousands of clones, around 87% occurring once; the ten biggest clones make up about 2.7%. Germline CDR1 SGHRS, CDR2 YFSETQ. The V end was cut by 0 bases, the J end by 7 bases, with 13 bases between. This CDR3 spans 14 amino acids. This clonotype was sampled from an adult who received the AZD1222 COVID-19 vaccine. The source material was peripheral blood, sampled 28 days after the second AZD1222 dose. The chain employs TRBV5-1 and TRBJ1-1, with D possibly being TRBD1 (6 bases). DNA of the CDR3: TGCGCCAGCAGCTTGGGGGACAAAGGGGGTGAAGCTTTCTTT. It codes for CASSLGDKGGEAFF.